This entry lists 23 T cell receptor beta chains sequenced from one sample in a study of T-cell memory formation after mild COVID-19. TCRdb re-derived calls from the 5' RACE reads in MiXCR, one entry per CDR3 protein. The table shows more than 300,000 distinct CDR3 sequences, with roughly an eighth occurring only once. Sample: PBMCs or a T cell subset sorted from them (not recorded which). The receptors come from a man between 18 and 29 years old who had mild COVID-19 (a few samples of this study predate the infection). Cell type and time point are not known.

In this sample, this clonotype turned up a few times. The V call is TRBV18, the J call TRBJ2-7; D possibly uses TRBD1 or TRBD2 (6 bases each). CDR1 is KGHSH, CDR2 LQKENI, per germline. The CDR3 is 17 amino acids. V was cut by 3 bases and J by 4 bases, with 22 bases left in between. DNA of the CDR3: TGTGCCAGCTCACCTTGGCGGGACATCGGAAATCTATACGAGCAGTACGTC. Its protein is CASSPWRDIGNLYEQYV.

This clonotype was counted between two and nine times. This chain connects TRBV4-3 to TRBJ2-1; possible D gene TRBD1, 6 bases. CDR3 length: 17 amino acids. V was cut by 0 bases and J by 4 bases, with 16 bases left in between. Germline CDR1 LGHNA, CDR2 YSLEER. The CDR3, as DNA: TGCGCCAGCAGCCAAGATTTTGGGGGCCCCTTTTACAATGAGCAGTTCTTC. Protein sequence: CASSQDFGGPFYNEQFF.

The table lists this clonotype with many counts. This chain links TRBV5-1 with TRBJ2-1, with D perhaps assigned TRBD1 or TRBD2 (6 bases each). Trimming took off 0 bases at V and 7 bases at J, with 11 bases between the two ends. Germline lookup yields CDR1 SGHRS and CDR2 YFSETQ. CDR3 length equals 14 residues. CDR3 amino acids: CASSLGGGQNEQFF. The CDR3 DNA follows: TGCGCCAGCAGCTTGGGTGGGGGGCAGAATGAGCAGTTCTTC. The full variable domain, in which reference TRBV5-1 and TRBJ2-1 provide the parts outside the CDR3, is KAGVTQTPRYLIKTRGQQVTLSCSPISGHRSVSWYQQTPGQGLQFLFEYFSETQRNKGNFPGRFSGRQFSNSRSEMNVSTLELGDSALYLCASSLGGGQNEQFFGPGTRLTVL.

This clonotype has a handful of counts. CDR3 DNA sequence: TGCGCCAGCAGCCAACCCGGGACAGCGCTTCGCGAAAAACTGTTTTTT. Protein: CASSQPGTALREKLFF. V is TRBV4-1 and J is TRBJ1-4; 7 bases map to TRBD1. The germline V gene has CDR1 MGHRA and CDR2 YSYEKL. The CDR3 runs to 16 residues. Trimming at V came to 2 bases and at J to 8 bases, leaving 11 bases not matched to a gene.

This clonotype was counted at least ten times. V usage is TRBV2 and J usage is TRBJ2-4; TRBD1 or TRBD2 may be the D gene (5 bases each). There are 13 residues in the CDR3. Between the trimmed V and J ends, which lost 4 bases and 1 base, there was a span of 5 bases. CDR1 and CDR2 (germline): SNHLY, FYNNEI. The CDR3 region has the DNA TGTGCCAGCAGTGGGGGGGCCAAAAACATTCAGTACTTC. Translated, it gives CASSGGAKNIQYF.

The rearrangement joins TRBV24-1 to TRBJ2-3; D possibly uses TRBD1 or TRBD2 (6 bases each). The germline CDR1 and CDR2 sequences are KGHDR and SFDVKD. The CDR3 runs to 13 residues. V shed 3 bases and J shed 4 bases, with 7 bases lying between them. CDR3 sequence: CATSDGGPDTQYF. As DNA, the CDR3 is TGTGCCACCAGTGATGGGGGGCCAGATACGCAGTATTTT.

CDR3 protein: CSVEGAGIWDRDNEQFF. CDR3 DNA: TGCAGCGTTGAAGGAGCTGGAATATGGGACAGGGACAATGAGCAGTTCTTC. The chain uses TRBV29-1 and TRBJ2-1; TRBD1 aligns across 9 bases. Germline loops: CDR1 SQVTM, CDR2 ANQGSEA. Trimming cost V 1 base and J 5 bases; bases outside gene matches: 12. There are 17 residues in the CDR3.

This chain links TRBV6-6 with TRBJ1-1; D may be TRBD1 (6 bases). Germline CDR1 is MNHNY and CDR2 is SVGAGI (reference sequence). V gave up 6 bases and J gave up 6 bases, with 11 bases separating them. The CDR3 consists of 12 residues. CDR3 protein: CASRQGFAEAFF. CDR3 nucleotides: TGTGCCAGCAGGCAGGGGTTTGCTGAAGCTTTCTTT.

There are many counts of this clonotype. The V and J genes are TRBV25-1 and TRBJ1-1; no firm D call. This CDR3 contains 14 residues. CDR1 is MGHDK and CDR2 is SYGVNS in the germline V gene. V lost 3 bases, J lost 5 bases, and 13 bases lay in between. CDR3 bases: TGTGCCAGCAGTGATGGCGTAGGGTGGACTGAAGCTTTCTTT. Translation: CASSDGVGWTEAFF. Full variable domain (remainder filled in from reference TRBV25-1 and TRBJ1-1): EADIYQTPRYLVIGTGKKITLECSQTMGHDKMYWYQQDPGMELHLIHYSYGVNSTEKGDLSSESTVSRIRTEHFPLTLESARPSHTSQYLCASSDGVGWTEAFFGQGTRLTVV.

In its sample, this clonotype was seen many times. The V gene is TRBV4-1, the J gene TRBJ2-5; 7 positions match TRBD1. The CDR3 loop spans 16 amino acids. Germline-derived CDR1 and CDR2 are MGHRA and YSYEKL. Germline trimming cut 1 base from V and 2 bases from J; bases unmatched to any gene: 7. Written as DNA, the CDR3 is TGCGCCAGCAGCCAAGGCCTTACGGACAGGCAAGAGACCCAGTACTTC. Translated: CASSQGLTDRQETQYF.

J is TRBJ2-3 and V is TRBV12-3 or TRBV12-4; D gene uncertain. CDR3 length equals 14 residues. Trimming shortened V by 2 bases and J by 4 bases, and 10 bases separated the two germline ends. As DNA, the CDR3 is TGTGCCAGCAGTTTACGCCAGGTGGCAGATACGCAGTATTTT. It is translated as CASSLRQVADTQYF.

In its sample, this clonotype was seen a few times. The V and J genes are TRBV7-2 and TRBJ1-1; no firm D call. The germline V gene encodes CDR1 SGHTA and CDR2 FQGNSA. Trimming took off 4 bases at V and 4 bases at J, with 16 bases between the two ends. This CDR3 has 15 amino acids. CDR3 sequence reads: CASSSRRGRSTEAFF. CDR3 DNA: TGTGCCAGCAGCTCACGACGGGGAAGGAGCACTGAAGCTTTCTTT. The complete variable domain, with remaining parts taken from reference TRBV7-2 and TRBJ1-1, reads GAGVSQSPSNKVTEKGKDVELRCDPISGHTALYWYRQSLGQGLEFLIYFQGNSAPDKSGLPSDRFSAERTGGSVSTLTIQRTQQEDSAVYLCASSSRRGRSTEAFFGQGTRLTVV.

The chain joins TRBV6-2 or TRBV6-3 to TRBJ2-7; D not certain. Trimming cost V 2 bases and J 3 bases, with 11 bases left between them. This CDR3 spans 14 amino acids. The germline CDR1 and CDR2 sequences are MNHEY and SVGEGT. This CDR3 is CASSYGDWNYEQYV. As DNA, the CDR3 is TGTGCCAGCAGTTACGGGGATTGGAACTACGAGCAGTACGTC.

In its sample, this clonotype was seen a few times. CDR3 sequence: CASSLGGYDGYTF. The CDR3 DNA sequence: TGCGCCAGCAGCTTGGGTGGATACGATGGCTACACCTTC. V gene TRBV5-1 combines with J gene TRBJ1-2, with D unclear. There are 13 residues in the CDR3. Germline V gene sequence: CDR1 SGHRS, CDR2 YFSETQ. V was pared by 0 bases and J by 6 bases, with 9 bases between. Supplemented by reference TRBV5-1 and TRBJ1-2, the full variable domain reads KAGVTQTPRYLIKTRGQQVTLSCSPISGHRSVSWYQQTPGQGLQFLFEYFSETQRNKGNFPGRFSGRQFSNSRSEMNVSTLELGDSALYLCASSLGGYDGYTFGSGTRLTVV.

This clonotype was observed a handful of times. The rearrangement uses TRBV12-3 or TRBV12-4 and TRBJ1-3; D is unresolved. Deletions cut 4 bases from V and 5 bases from J, with 12 bases between. The CDR3 loop spans 14 amino acids. The CDR3 bases are TGTGCCAGCAGTTCGGTAGGCAGACGAAACACCATATATTTT. Protein: CASSSVGRRNTIYF.

This clonotype was seen repeatedly, ten times or more. This chain joins TRBV19 and TRBJ2-2; D might be TRBD1 or TRBD2, each matching 6 bases. This CDR3 has 16 residues. Trimming stripped 4 bases from V and 4 bases from J, with 16 bases between. Germline CDR1 and CDR2: LNHDA and SQIVND (reference sequence). CDR3 in DNA: TGTGCCAGTAGTACAATCCTCAGGGGAGGCACCGGGGAGCTGTTTTTT. It yields the protein CASSTILRGGTGELFF.

The CDR3 bases are TGTGCCAGCAGCCTCGGGACTAGCGGGGCCGCCTACAATGAGCAGTTCTTC. It yields the protein CASSLGTSGAAYNEQFF. This chain uses TRBV27 with TRBJ2-1, with 13 bases that match TRBD2. This CDR3 contains 17 residues. With V trimmed by 6 bases and J by 2 bases, 7 bases remained unmatched. Germline values: CDR1 MNHEY, CDR2 SMNVEV (reference sequence).

V and J are TRBV6-6 and TRBJ1-1; TRBD1 might be the D (5 bases). From germline, CDR1 is MNHNY and CDR2 SVGAGI (reference sequence). V gave up 3 bases and J gave up 3 bases, with 14 bases separating them. This CDR3 has 15 amino acids. The DNA of the CDR3 is TGTGCCAGCAGTTATGGGTCGGCAGGGCACACTGAAGCTTTCTTT. Encoded protein: CASSYGSAGHTEAFF.

This clonotype has only a few counts. The chain combines TRBV9 with TRBJ1-2; perhaps TRBD1 as D (6 bases). The CDR3 spans 14 residues. V shed 1 base and J shed 4 bases, with 11 bases lying between them. Per the germline V gene, CDR1 is SGDLS and CDR2 is YYNGEE. The CDR3 sequence: CASSVSGASYGYTF. CDR3 sequence (DNA): TGTGCCAGCAGCGTATCGGGGGCTTCCTATGGCTACACCTTC.

DNA of the CDR3: TGTGCCAGCAGCCAAGATCCTCGGGGCGGGGATGAAAAACTGTTTTTT. Protein product: CASSQDPRGGDEKLFF. The chain links TRBV4-2 to TRBJ1-4; D is perhaps TRBD1 (5 bases). This CDR3 region has 16 residues. Germline CDR1 is LGHNA and CDR2 is YNFKEQ. Trimming left V 0 bases short and J 6 bases short, with 14 bases between.

The chain uses TRBV20-1 and TRBJ2-1; 10 bases align to TRBD2. V trimming: 6 bases; J trimming: 7 bases; junction bases outside the gene matches: 3. The V gene's germline CDR1 is DFQATT and CDR2 SNEGSKA (reference sequence). CDR3 length: 12 amino acids. CDR3 sequence reads: CSASGGGNEQFF. DNA of the CDR3: TGCAGTGCCAGCGGGGGGGGTAATGAGCAGTTCTTC.

In its sample, this clonotype was seen a few times. The chain recombines TRBV5-1 with TRBJ1-1; D call uncertain. Trimming shortened V by 1 base and J by 5 bases, and 6 bases separated the two germline ends. This CDR3 comprises 12 residues. CDR1 is SGHRS and CDR2 is YFSETQ in the germline V gene. CDR3 nucleotides: TGCGCCAGCAGCTTGAAGGGAACTGAAGCTTTCTTT. Protein sequence: CASSLKGTEAFF.

This chain joins TRBV24-1 and TRBJ1-2; possible D gene TRBD1, 6 bases. V was trimmed by 3 bases and J by 2 bases, leaving 9 bases between them. This CDR3 is 14 amino acids long. The V gene's germline CDR1 is KGHDR and CDR2 SFDVKD. The CDR3 coding sequence is TGTGCCACCAGTGATGCTGACAGGAACTATGGCTACACCTTC. It yields the protein CATSDADRNYGYTF.